A single sample gave rise to the 9 T cell receptor beta chains below, sequenced in a study of T-cell reconstitution after alpha-beta-depleted transplantation in children. Unique molecular identifiers were incorporated during preparation of the TCRbeta library. TCRdb re-called the PCR reads with MiXCR, one entry per CDR3 protein. The table records some 590,000 distinct CDR3 sequences, 8% to 11% of them present only once. Sequencing used PBMCs from the stem cell graft donor, obtained from the stem cell graft. These TCRs come from a human donor who donated a stem cell graft to a child with acute myeloid leukemia.

Remarks on this clonotype: This CDR3 is missing its conserved last phenylalanine or tryptophan, likely due to a read error. The CDR3 DNA reads as TGTGCCAGCAGCCCCCCCCTAGCGGGAGCCGGCAATGAGCAGTTCCTC. This encodes CASSPPLAGAGNEQFL. The chain combines TRBV7-9 with TRBJ2-1; 10 bases line up with TRBD2. This CDR3 has 16 residues. Germline trimming cut 5 bases from V and 6 bases from J; bases unmatched to any gene: 10. Germline CDR1 and CDR2: SEHNR and FQNEAQ (reference sequence).

The chain uses TRBV7-2 and TRBJ2-7; D perhaps matches TRBD2 (5 bases). The CDR3 sequence is 14 residues long. CDR1 SGHTA and CDR2 FQGNSA come from the germline V gene. Trimming left V 1 base short and J 5 bases short, with 12 bases between. The CDR3 sequence is CASSLVFGKDEQYF. Here the CDR3 DNA reads TGTGCCAGCAGCTTAGTTTTCGGGAAGGACGAGCAGTACTTC.

The chain links TRBV3-1 to TRBJ1-1; D remains ambiguous. The CDR3 has 16 amino acids. Germline V gene data show CDR1 as LGHDT and CDR2 as YNNKEL (reference sequence). Trimming left V 1 base short and J 1 base short, with 13 bases between. The CDR3 loop reads CASSQGTMTRNTEAFF. The CDR3 region has the DNA TGTGCCAGCAGCCAAGGGACCATGACACGGAACACTGAAGCTTTCTTT.

The chain has TRBV5-1 and TRBJ1-1; TRBD1 agrees at 12 bases. Germline V lookup: CDR1 SGHRS, CDR2 YFSETQ. V gave up 6 bases and J gave up 11 bases; unmatched junction bases: 17. The CDR3 extends over 16 amino acids. CDR3 sequence (DNA): TGCGCCAGCAAGCTGACCGGGACAGGGGGCGGAGGTGGCGCTTTCTTT. Translation: CASKLTGTGGGGGAFF.

This clonotype has at least ten counts. This rearrangement joins TRBV15 to TRBJ2-3; TRBD2 aligns across 7 bases. The junction had 10 bases not matched to a gene; V was cut back by 8 bases and J by 5 bases. This CDR3 is built from 14 residues. The V gene's germline CDR1 is LNHNV and CDR2 YYDKDF (reference sequence). For the CDR3, the DNA is TGTGCCACCTGGGAGGGATCACTGGGAGATACGCAGTATTTT. Translated, it gives CATWEGSLGDTQYF.

This clonotype was detected a few times. The gene calls are TRBV15 and TRBJ1-4; D gene uncertain. This CDR3 comprises 16 residues. CDR1 is LNHNV and CDR2 is YYDKDF in the germline V gene (reference sequence). The V end was cut by 0 bases, the J end by 7 bases, with 15 bases between. CDR3 in DNA: TGTGCCACCAGCAGAGATCTCAGTCACCGGGGTGAAAAACTGTTTTTT. Translation: CATSRDLSHRGEKLFF.

Only one count was recorded for this clonotype. An end of the junction differs from the germline gene, which may be a read error. The chain has TRBV3-1 and TRBJ1-2; 7 bases match TRBD1. The CDR3 sequence is 14 residues long. CDR1 and CDR2 from the germline V gene are LGHDT and YNNKEL (reference sequence). This chain's CDR3 is CATSQGGDSYGYTF. CDR3 nucleotide sequence: TGTGCCACCAGCCAAGGAGGGGACAGCTATGGCTACACCTTC.

There are many counts of this clonotype. The chain carries TRBV4-2 and TRBJ2-5, with D hard to call. Germline V gene data show CDR1 as LGHNA and CDR2 as YNFKEQ. V shed 4 bases and J shed 3 bases, with 9 bases lying between them. The CDR3 length is 13 residues. Written as DNA, the CDR3 is TGTGCCAGCAGCCTGATCCTCAAAGAGACCCAGTACTTC. Protein: CASSLILKETQYF.

This clonotype was recorded at least ten times. The V call is TRBV20-1, the J call TRBJ2-1; TRBD2 matches 10 bases. The V and J ends lost 5 bases and 4 bases, in that order; junction bases with no gene match: 8. The CDR3 contains 15 residues. Germline lookup yields CDR1 DFQATT and CDR2 SNEGSKA (reference sequence). The CDR3: CSAPASGREYNEQFF. The CDR3 nucleotides are TGCAGTGCTCCAGCTAGCGGGAGAGAGTACAATGAGCAGTTCTTC.